What follows describes a single T cell receptor beta chain. The CDR3 is 18 amino acids. Germline lookup yields CDR1 LGHNA and CDR2 YNFKEQ. The V gene lost 0 bases and the J gene lost 0 bases, with 12 bases spanning the gap. This sample was included in a study of blood T cell repertoires in COVID-19. Method: immunoSEQ multiplex PCR; TCRdb's copy keeps in-frame clones and lacks some. Of approximately 99,000 clones in the sample, about 91% were seen once. The sequenced sample consisted of peripheral blood. The chain is built from TRBV4-2 and TRBJ1-6, with unresolved D. The receptor comes from a man in his fifties with COVID-19, enrolled during active disease. The CDR3 DNA reads as TGTGCCAGCAGCCAAGATCTTGTGGGGAGCTCCTATAATTCACCCCTCCACTTT. This sequence encodes CASSQDLVGSSYNSPLHF.